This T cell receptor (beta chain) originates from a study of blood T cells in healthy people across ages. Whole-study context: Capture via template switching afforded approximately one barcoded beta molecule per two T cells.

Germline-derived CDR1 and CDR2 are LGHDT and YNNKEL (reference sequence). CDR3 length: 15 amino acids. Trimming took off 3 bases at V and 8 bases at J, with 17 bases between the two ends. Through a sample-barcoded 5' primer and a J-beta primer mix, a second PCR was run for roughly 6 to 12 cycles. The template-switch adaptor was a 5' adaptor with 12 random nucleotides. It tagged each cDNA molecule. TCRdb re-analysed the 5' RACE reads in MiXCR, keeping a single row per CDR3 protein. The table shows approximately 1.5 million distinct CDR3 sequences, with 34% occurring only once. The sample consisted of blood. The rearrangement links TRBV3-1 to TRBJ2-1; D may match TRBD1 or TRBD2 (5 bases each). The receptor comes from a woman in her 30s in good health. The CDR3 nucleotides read TGTGCCAGCAGCCACACCGGGACCCCGAGGCATGAGCAGTTCTTC. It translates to CASSHTGTPRHEQFF.